The 9 T cell receptor beta chains below come from one sample, sequenced in a study of PD-1 blockade in mismatch repair-deficient tumors. Data came from immunoSEQ multiplex PCR; TCRdb stores just in-frame clones and leaves some out. Among under 150,000 clones listed, roughly 86% were seen once. Sequencing used peripheral blood, obtained about 17 months after starting pembrolizumab. Source of these receptors: an adult with mismatch repair-deficient cancer.

Here the CDR3 reads CASSEWVTGQGSTNEKLFF. CDR3 nucleotides: TGTGCCAGCAGTGAATGGGTGACGGGACAGGGTTCAACTAATGAAAAACTGTTTTTT. The V and J genes are TRBV2 and TRBJ1-4, with 9 bases fitting TRBD1. Germline CDR1 SNHLY, CDR2 FYNNEI. The CDR3 consists of 19 residues. With V trimmed by 2 bases and J by 0 bases, 10 bases remained unmatched. Supplemented by reference TRBV2 and TRBJ1-4, the full variable domain reads EPEVTQTPSHQVTQMGQEVILRCVPISNHLYFYWYRQILGQKVEFLVSFYNNEISEKSEIFDDQFSVERPDGSNFTLKIRSTKLEDSAMYFCASSEWVTGQGSTNEKLFFGSGTQLSVL.

The chain links TRBV30 to TRBJ2-1, with a weak D call TRBD1 (6 bases). Trimming stripped 1 base from V and 3 bases from J, with 10 bases between. In germline, CDR1 is GTSNPN, CDR2 SVGIG (reference sequence). The CDR3 covers 14 residues. CDR3 in amino acids: CAWSAGHLYNEQFF. The CDR3 coding sequence is TGTGCCTGGAGTGCGGGACACCTCTACAATGAGCAGTTCTTC.

The chain uses TRBV28 and TRBJ2-7; tentatively, D is TRBD1 (6 bases). Germline V gives CDR1 MDHEN, CDR2 SYDVKM. The V end was cut by 4 bases, the J end by 2 bases, with 6 bases between. The CDR3 consists of 12 residues. The CDR3 reads CASSWGPYEQYF. CDR3 in DNA: TGTGCCAGCAGTTGGGGGCCCTACGAGCAGTACTTC.

The J gene is TRBJ2-7, the V gene TRBV29-1; perhaps TRBD1 as D (6 bases). The CDR3 has 14 amino acids. Germline values: CDR1 SQVTM, CDR2 ANQGSEA. Trimming shortened V by 4 bases and J by 0 bases, and 13 bases separated the two germline ends. For the CDR3, the DNA is TGCAGCGTTGGTGCCGGGACACCCTCCTACGAGCAGTACTTC. This codes for CSVGAGTPSYEQYF.

This chain uses TRBV5-4 with TRBJ2-7; 7 bases match TRBD1. Germline V lookup: CDR1 SGHNT, CDR2 YYREEE (reference sequence). This CDR3 is built from 14 residues. V gave up 3 bases and J gave up 5 bases; unmatched junction bases: 8. CDR3 nucleotide sequence: TGTGCCAGCAGCTCACATATGACAGGGAACGAGCAGTACTTC. This sequence encodes CASSSHMTGNEQYF.

The chain carries TRBV25-1 and TRBJ2-1, with 7 positions matching TRBD2. Germline assignment: CDR1 MGHDK and CDR2 SYGVNS. This CDR3 contains 15 residues. After removal of 5 bases from V and 9 bases from J, the junction contained 13 bases not matched to a gene. Here the CDR3 reads CASSQVAGVRGEQFF. CDR3 DNA: TGTGCCAGCAGTCAAGTCGCGGGAGTGAGAGGTGAGCAGTTCTTC.

This clone has just a few counts. The chain recombines TRBV7-2 with TRBJ2-7; 7 nucleotides line up with TRBD2. V dropped 1 base and J dropped 4; count of bases not matched to a gene: 7. CDR3 length: 15 residues. In germline, CDR1 is SGHTA, CDR2 FQGNSA. CDR3 coding DNA: TGTGCCAGCAGCTTAGGGGCGGGAGAAGGTTACGAGCAGTACTTC. Its translation is CASSLGAGEGYEQYF.

The sample holds a few counts of this clone. DNA for the CDR3: TGTGCCAGCAGCCCGTCTGGGTATCAGCCCCAGCATTTT. This translates into CASSPSGYQPQHF. V usage is TRBV27 and J usage is TRBJ1-5; unclear D gene. CDR3 length: 13 residues. Germline V lookup: CDR1 MNHEY, CDR2 SMNVEV (reference sequence). The V gene lost 6 bases and the J gene lost 5 bases, with 11 bases spanning the gap.

The chain carries TRBV6-6 and TRBJ2-5; TRBD2 is a possible D gene (7 bases). This CDR3 contains 14 residues. Deletions cut 4 bases from V and 1 base from J, with 10 bases between. From germline, CDR1 is MNHNY and CDR2 SVGAGI (reference sequence). CDR3 region: CASSLGGGQETQYF. The CDR3 region has the DNA TGTGCCAGCAGTTTGGGAGGGGGCCAAGAGACCCAGTACTTC.